This is a list of T cell receptor beta chains from one sample in a study of blood T cells in healthy people across ages. MiXCR was run by TCRdb on the 5' RACE reads, yielding one entry per CDR3 protein. The top ten hold 20% to 30% of the sample, which has nearly 800,000 distinct CDR3 sequences, 45% to 70% seen once. The sequenced sample was blood. The receptor source for this set is a man aged 35-49 years in good health. The CDR3 runs from the conserved cysteine through the conserved F or W. A D gene is named only where the DNA matches it firmly. Clone size appears in some rows only: once, few, many, or a class for an expanded clone.

V gene,D gene,J gene,clone size,CDR3 protein,CDR3 DNA
TRBV2,TRBD1,TRBJ2-1,.,CASSPGTGGVEQFF,TGTGCCAGCAGTCCCGGGACAGGGGGCGTGGAGCAGTTCTTC
TRBV29-1,TRBD2,TRBJ2-1,.,CSVGGGSGGYNEQFF,TGCAGCGTTGGGGGGGGTAGCGGGGGTTACAATGAGCAGTTCTTC
TRBV10-3,TRBD1,TRBJ2-5,few,CAISEGGQGISQETQYF,TGTGCCATCAGTGAGGGGGGACAGGGAATCTCCCAAGAGACCCAGTACTTC
TRBV7-2,TRBD2,TRBJ2-5,.,CASSGSGGAGKTQYF,TGTGCCAGCAGCGGAAGCGGGGGGGCCGGGAAGACCCAGTACTTC
TRBV14,.,TRBJ2-7,.,CASSQGGTALGPVEQYF,TGTGCCAGCAGCCAAGGCGGGACAGCTCTAGGTCCTGTCGAGCAGTACTTC
TRBV11-2,.,TRBJ2-3,many,CASSLGGGSTDTQYF,TGTGCCAGCAGCTTAGGTGGGGGTTCCACAGATACGCAGTATTTT
TRBV27,TRBD2,TRBJ2-3,.,CASSSRTSGSRLTDAQYF,TGTGCCAGCAGTTCTAGGACTAGCGGGAGTAGGTTAACAGATGCGCAGTATTTT
TRBV4-3,.,TRBJ2-6,.,CASSQGSTGANVLTF,TGCGCCAGCAGCCAAGGGAGTACTGGGGCCAACGTCCTGACTTTC
TRBV6-2/TRBV6-3,TRBD1,TRBJ1-5,.,CASRMDRSNQPQHF,TGTGCCAGCAGGATGGACAGGAGCAATCAGCCCCAGCATTTT
TRBV15,.,TRBJ2-7,.,CATSRDKVYEQYF,TGTGCCACCAGCAGGGACAAGGTCTACGAGCAGTACTTC
TRBV27,TRBD1,TRBJ1-5,.,CASSLVTGGNQPQHF,TGTGCCAGCAGTTTAGTGACAGGGGGCAATCAGCCCCAGCATTTT
TRBV6-6,.,TRBJ2-3,many,CASSATETDTQYF,TGTGCCAGCAGTGCTACAGAGACAGATACGCAGTATTTT
TRBV12-3/TRBV12-4,.,TRBJ2-5,.,CASTNRGGETQYF,TGTGCCAGCACTAACAGGGGAGGAGAGACCCAGTACTTC
TRBV4-3,TRBD1,TRBJ2-6,.,CASSPSGTGTLTGANVLTF,TGCGCCAGCAGCCCCTCCGGGACAGGGACCCTAACTGGGGCCAACGTCCTGACTTTC
TRBV7-8,.,TRBJ2-6,.,CASSTYNSGANVLTF,TGTGCCAGCAGCACCTACAACTCTGGGGCCAACGTCCTGACTTTC
TRBV4-3,.,TRBJ1-2,.,CASSQDRIGGYGYTF,TGCGCCAGCAGCCAAGATAGGATCGGCGGCTATGGCTACACCTTC
TRBV3-1,.,TRBJ2-7,.,CASSLRTVGNHRVYEQYF,TGTGCCAGCAGCCTAAGGACAGTGGGGAATCACCGCGTATACGAGCAGTACTTC
TRBV29-1,.,TRBJ2-3,.,CSVGRIALKFTDTQYF,TGCAGCGTTGGTAGAATAGCACTGAAATTCACAGATACGCAGTATTTT
TRBV20-1,TRBD2,TRBJ2-1,.,CSATSGRAIYNEQFF,TGCAGTGCTACTAGCGGGAGGGCCATCTACAATGAGCAGTTCTTC
TRBV3-1,.,TRBJ2-3,few,CASSPDSWVVAQYF,TGTGCCAGCAGCCCGGATTCGTGGGTAGTTGCGCAGTATTTT
TRBV5-1,.,TRBJ2-5,.,CASSSGRLYQETQYF,TGCGCCAGCAGCTCAGGGAGATTGTACCAAGAGACCCAGTACTTC
TRBV9,TRBD2,TRBJ2-1,.,CASSVLAGWNNEQFF,TGTGCCAGCAGCGTCTTAGCGGGGTGGAACAATGAGCAGTTCTTC
TRBV28,.,TRBJ1-2,once,CASSSPFPSWNYGYTF,TGTGCCAGCAGTTCACCCTTCCCGAGTTGGAACTATGGCTACACCTTC
TRBV4-1,.,TRBJ1-2,.,CASRPGHPGGDGYTF,TGCGCCAGCAGACCGGGACACCCTGGGGGTGATGGCTACACCTTC
TRBV7-2,.,TRBJ2-5,.,CASSLTARARGETQYF,TGTGCCAGCAGCTTGACGGCGAGGGCAAGGGGAGAGACCCAGTACTTC
TRBV6-5,TRBD1,TRBJ2-7,few,CASSSLDRGYEQYF,TGTGCCAGCAGCTCTCTGGACAGGGGGTACGAGCAGTACTTC
TRBV24-1,.,TRBJ1-5,few,CATSWASSNQPQHF,TGTGCCACCAGTTGGGCCTCATCGAATCAGCCCCAGCATTTT
TRBV28,.,TRBJ2-4,.,CASSSPHYKGLAKNIQYF,TGTGCCAGCAGTTCCCCACACTACAAGGGCTTAGCCAAAAACATTCAGTACTTC
TRBV6-2/TRBV6-3,.,TRBJ2-5,.,CASSHRDRETQYF,TGTGCCAGCAGTCATCGGGATCGGGAGACCCAGTACTTC
TRBV14,.,TRBJ2-1,.,CASSHKDPYNEQFF,TGTGCCAGCAGCCACAAGGACCCCTACAATGAGCAGTTCTTC
TRBV7-9,.,TRBJ1-5,.,CASSSGFQPQHF,TGTGCCAGCAGTTCAGGGTTTCAGCCCCAGCATTTT
TRBV3-1,TRBD1,TRBJ2-3,.,CASTNTGGSTDTQYF,TGTGCCAGCACCAACACAGGGGGCTCGACAGATACGCAGTATTTT
TRBV4-1,TRBD1,TRBJ2-5,.,CASYAWDRGSTQYF,TGCGCCAGTTATGCCTGGGACAGGGGCAGCACCCAGTACTTC
TRBV7-8,.,TRBJ1-5,.,CASSPAFEVSQPQHF,TGTGCCAGCAGCCCCGCGTTTGAAGTCTCTCAGCCCCAGCATTTT
TRBV9,.,TRBJ2-1,.,CASSPWGGGNHNEQFF,TGTGCCAGCAGCCCCTGGGGGGGCGGGAATCACAATGAGCAGTTCTTC
TRBV7-3,.,TRBJ2-4,.,CASSLIESSIQYF,TGTGCCAGCAGCTTAATCGAGTCTTCCATTCAGTACTTC
TRBV4-3,.,TRBJ2-5,.,CASSQDFWKEEQYF,TGCGCCAGCAGCCAAGATTTTTGGAAGGAAGAGCAGTACTTC
TRBV9,TRBD2,TRBJ2-1,few,CASSVGGGTSYNEQFF,TGTGCCAGCAGCGTGGGCGGGGGGACCTCCTACAATGAGCAGTTCTTC
TRBV7-9,.,TRBJ2-7,.,CASRPLGGSYEQYF,TGTGCCAGCAGGCCCCTCGGGGGCTCCTACGAGCAGTACTTC
TRBV5-1,.,TRBJ2-1,.,CASRFSRGTNNEQFF,TGCGCCAGCCGGTTTAGCAGGGGAACCAACAATGAGCAGTTCTTC
TRBV24-1,TRBD1,TRBJ2-5,.,CATSDFRGTGRPASPEETQYF,TGTGCCACCAGTGATTTTAGAGGGACAGGAAGGCCGGCTTCCCCCGAAGAGACCCAGTACTTC
TRBV20-1,TRBD1,TRBJ2-6,.,CSAPGTGLPSGANVLTF,TGCAGTGCCCCCGGGACAGGGCTTCCCTCTGGGGCCAACGTCCTGACTTTC
TRBV5-1,.,TRBJ2-5,.,CASSPTNTPETQYF,TGCGCCAGCAGCCCCACTAACACTCCCGAGACCCAGTACTTC
TRBV2,.,TRBJ2-5,few,CASSFAKQGTQETQYF,TGTGCCAGCAGTTTCGCGAAGCAGGGAACCCAAGAGACCCAGTACTTC
TRBV3-1,TRBD2,TRBJ2-7,.,CASSQAGLAGDEQYF,TGTGCCAGCAGCCAAGCGGGACTAGCGGGAGACGAGCAGTACTTC
TRBV6-5,.,TRBJ1-1,.,CASSYVGVADPGNTEAFF,TGTGCCAGCAGTTACGTTGGGGTGGCCGACCCTGGGAACACTGAAGCTTTCTTT
TRBV28,TRBD2,TRBJ2-1,.,CASSYGGGDINEQFF,TGTGCCAGCAGTTACGGCGGGGGGGATATAAATGAGCAGTTCTTC
TRBV27,.,TRBJ2-7,few,CASSGAQGPRSYEQYF,TGTGCCAGCAGCGGCGCACAGGGTCCAAGGTCCTACGAGCAGTACTTC
TRBV3-1,TRBD1,TRBJ2-4,few,CASSQDGGTGPKNIQYF,TGTGCCAGCAGCCAAGACGGGGGGACAGGGCCCAAAAACATTCAGTACTTC
TRBV5-6,.,TRBJ2-7,.,CASSMYAQGFYEQYF,TGTGCCAGCAGCATGTACGCCCAGGGTTTCTACGAGCAGTACTTC
TRBV9,.,TRBJ2-1,.,CASSVVVGTHNEQFF,TGTGCCAGCAGCGTAGTTGTAGGGACCCACAATGAGCAGTTCTTC
TRBV7-2,.,TRBJ2-1,many,CASSSAPTVYNEQFF,TGTGCCAGCAGTTCGGCTCCTACTGTCTACAATGAGCAGTTCTTC
TRBV12-3/TRBV12-4,TRBD1,TRBJ2-7,many,CASSHHRDRSSYEQYF,TGTGCCAGCAGCCATCACCGGGACAGAAGCTCCTACGAGCAGTACTTC
TRBV25-1,.,TRBJ2-5,.,CASSEVGNSQETQYF,TGTGCCAGCAGTGAAGTTGGCAATAGCCAAGAGACCCAGTACTTC
TRBV20-1,.,TRBJ2-4,few,CSARGWGPSGNIQYF,TGCAGTGCTAGAGGTTGGGGGCCATCCGGCAACATTCAGTACTTC
TRBV5-1,.,TRBJ2-7,.,CASLVDEQYF,TGCGCCAGCTTGGTCGACGAGCAGTACTTC
TRBV11-3,TRBD2,TRBJ2-5,few,CASSPRLAGLKETQYF,TGTGCCAGCAGCCCCAGACTAGCGGGATTAAAAGAGACCCAGTACTTC
TRBV14,.,TRBJ1-4,.,CASAIVGRNEKLFF,TGTGCCAGCGCGATCGTCGGGCGAAATGAAAAACTGTTTTTT
TRBV12-3/TRBV12-4,.,TRBJ2-1,.,CASSFFSGQGMAQFF,TGTGCCAGCAGTTTCTTCTCAGGCCAAGGTATGGCGCAGTTCTTC
TRBV29-1,.,TRBJ2-7,.,CSVDLGTEQYF,TGCAGCGTTGACCTGGGGACCGAGCAGTACTTC